This T cell receptor (beta chain) was obtained from a study of CD8+CD57+ T cells in acquired aplastic anemia. Details on this clonotype: Its matching antigen is unknown.

Germline CDR1 and CDR2: MNHNS and SASEGT. The CDR3 is made up of 11 amino acids. Trimming stripped 5 bases from V and 11 bases from J, with 12 bases between. In patients chosen for sequencing, flow cytometry had shown CD8+CD57+ cell expansion. Severe acquired aplastic anemia was present in every patient. No patient had been given any therapy when blood was sampled. The template for TCR beta VDJ and CDR3 sequence profiling was genomic DNA. TCRdb fed the reads into MiXCR, producing one record per CDR3 protein. The sample holds under 200,000 distinct CDR3 sequences, around 48% seen once. Whole-study results and caveats: Patients and controls had CD8+ Simpson's diversity values that were not significantly distinct.

The clonotype comes from a human donor with aplastic anemia. The sequencing sample was made of sorted CD4+, CD8+, or CD8+CD57+ T cells (not recorded which) from PBMCs. The chain is built from TRBV6-1 and TRBJ2-5, with D tentatively TRBD1 (5 bases). CDR3 sequence: CASSLGQGQYF. Here the CDR3 DNA reads TGTGCCAGCAGTCTCGGGCAGGGTCAGTACTTC.